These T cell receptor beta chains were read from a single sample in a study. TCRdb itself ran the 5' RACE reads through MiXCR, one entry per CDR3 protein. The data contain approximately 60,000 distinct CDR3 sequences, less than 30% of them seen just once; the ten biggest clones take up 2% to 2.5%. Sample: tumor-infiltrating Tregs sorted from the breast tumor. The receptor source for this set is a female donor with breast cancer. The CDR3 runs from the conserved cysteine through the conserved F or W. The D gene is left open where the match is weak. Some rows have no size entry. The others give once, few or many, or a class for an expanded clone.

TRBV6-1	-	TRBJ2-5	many	CASGRPQETQYF	TGTGCCAGCGGGAGGCCCCAAGAGACCCAGTACTTC
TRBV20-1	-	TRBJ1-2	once	CSAPDRPYGYTF	TGCAGTGCTCCGGACCGTCCCTATGGCTACACCTTC
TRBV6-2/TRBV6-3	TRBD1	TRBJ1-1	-	CASSYNRGPNTEAFF	TGTGCCAGCAGTTACAACAGGGGGCCGAACACTGAAGCTTTCTTT
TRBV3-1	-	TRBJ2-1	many	CASSQEGDNEQFF	TGTGCCAGCAGCCAAGAAGGTGACAATGAGCAGTTCTTC
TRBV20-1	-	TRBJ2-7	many	CSARGGRNEQYF	TGCAGTGCGAGGGGGGGCCGGAACGAGCAGTACTTC
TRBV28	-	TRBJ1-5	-	CASSSTFFPQPQHF	TGTGCCAGCAGCTCTACGTTCTTCCCCCAGCCCCAGCATTTT
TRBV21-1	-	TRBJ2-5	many	CASSKTAPGGKETQYF	TGTGCCAGCAGCAAAACGGCCCCCGGGGGAAAAGAGACCCAGTACTTC
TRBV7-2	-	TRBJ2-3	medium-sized	CASSPTGPMDTQYF	TGTGCCAGCAGCCCCACAGGGCCTATGGATACGCAGTATTTT
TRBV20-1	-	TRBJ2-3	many	CSARAGYPRGGDTQYF	TGCAGTGCTAGAGCCGGCTATCCAAGAGGCGGGGATACGCAGTATTTT
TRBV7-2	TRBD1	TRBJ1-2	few	CASSLAQGQGYGYTF	TGTGCCAGCAGCTTAGCGCAAGGACAGGGTTATGGCTACACCTTC
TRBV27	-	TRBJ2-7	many	CASSPPLSRTPYEQYF	TGTGCCAGCAGTCCACCTTTATCACGGACCCCCTACGAGCAGTACTTC
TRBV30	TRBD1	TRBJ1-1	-	CAWSMTGGLAEAFF	TGTGCCTGGAGTATGACAGGGGGCCTGGCTGAAGCTTTCTTT
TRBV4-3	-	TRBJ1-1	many	CASSQEGSGNTEAFF	TGCGCCAGCAGCCAAGAAGGGAGCGGGAACACTGAAGCTTTCTTT
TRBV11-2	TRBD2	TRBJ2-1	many	CASSSIAGGANEQFF	TGTGCCAGCAGCTCCATTGCGGGAGGGGCCAATGAGCAGTTCTTC